The sequence of this T cell receptor (beta chain) was determined in a study of CD8+CD57+ T cells in acquired aplastic anemia (dated by TCRdb to 2016 to 2019). About the investigation overall: Extracted DNA from sorted CD4+ and CD8+ cells averaged around 3.2 ug, ranging from roughly 0.2 to 30 ug. For healthy donor samples, the average read count was about 10.8 million for CD4+ cells and 11 million to 13 million for CD8+ cells.

Genomic DNA served as template for TCR beta VDJ combination and CDR3 sequence profiling. TCR repertoire sequencing was run on an Illumina HiSeq 2000. Processing in the source paper ran as follows. TRBV/TRBJ rearrangement plots, CDR3 size and DJ length profiles, and Simpson's diversity index were used to evaluate the repertoires. Whichever DNA sequence was most abundant in the deep sequencing data was defined as the immunodominant clone. CDR3 amino acid sequences were screened for sharing across subjects and compared with published repertoires and the VDJdb database. TCRdb trimmed public reads at Q25 via fastp, called clones via MiXCR and kept in-frame beta chains. Under each unique CDR3 protein, matching rows form one entry showing the most common genes and DNA. TCRdb, rather than the study authors, made the V and J calls. In all, the sample holds around 51,000 distinct CDR3 sequences, and about 78% of those were seen once. Around a third of the sample goes to the ten largest clones.

The study deep-sequenced TCR repertoires of sorted CD4+ and CD8+ blood T cells from severe aplastic anemia patients and healthy subjects. Ficoll-Paque density gradient centrifugation was used to isolate peripheral blood mononuclear cells. Before DNA was extracted, CD4+ and CD8+ T cells were sorted using either FACS or magnetic beads. The paper as a whole reports these results and caveats: Between patients and healthy controls, no significant difference in CD8+ Simpson's diversity was found (P=0.060). About 30 CD8+ CDR3 sequences were found in both patients and controls but appeared to be highly expressed in patients and within the immunodominant clones of the patients.

V has 1 base trimmed and J has 1 base trimmed; junction bases matching no gene number 0. From cysteine to phenylalanine, the CDR3 is 14 amino acids long. Solely the CDR3 DNA is kept, with 42 bases framed from the first base. From a lookup of the germline V gene, CDR1 and CDR2 are SGHAT and FQNNGV. Notes on this clonotype: The antigen it recognizes is unknown. Base qualities are not recorded, but no much larger clone differs from it by a single base.

Source material: sorted CD4+, CD8+, or CD8+CD57+ T cells (not recorded which) from PBMCs. This clonotype was sampled from a human donor in good health, serving as a control. The chain couples TRBV11-2 to TRBJ1-1; TRBD1 lines up with 7 middle nucleotides. The DNA is as follows: TGTGCCAGCAGCTTAGGGGACAGGAACACTGAAGCTTTCTTT. This codes for CASSLGDRNTEAFF. The CDR3, completed at both ends by the reference TRBV11-2 and TRBJ1-1 genes, gives the full variable domain EAGVAQSPRYKIIEKRQSVAFWCNPISGHATLYWYQQILGQGPKLLIQFQNNGVVDDSQLPKDRFSAERLKGVDSTLKIQPAKLEDSAVYLCASSLGDRNTEAFFGQGTRLTVV.